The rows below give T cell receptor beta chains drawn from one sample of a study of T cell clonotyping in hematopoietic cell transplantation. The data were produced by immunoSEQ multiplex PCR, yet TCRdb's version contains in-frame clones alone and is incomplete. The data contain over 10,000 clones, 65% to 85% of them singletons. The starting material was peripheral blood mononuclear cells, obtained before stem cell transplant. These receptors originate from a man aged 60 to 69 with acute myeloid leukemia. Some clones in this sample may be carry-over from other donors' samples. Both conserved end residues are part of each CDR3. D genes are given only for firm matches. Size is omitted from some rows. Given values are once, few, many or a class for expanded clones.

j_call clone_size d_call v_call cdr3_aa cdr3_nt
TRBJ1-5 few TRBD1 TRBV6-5 CATSTGGSQPQHF TGTGCCACAAGTACAGGGGGCAGTCAGCCCCAGCATTTT
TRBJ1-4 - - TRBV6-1 CASSEARPFNRNEKLFF TGTGCCAGCAGTGAAGCGCGCCCCTTTAATCGGAATGAAAAACTGTTTTTT
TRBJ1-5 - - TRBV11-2 CASSPYTGAGEPQHF TGTGCCAGCAGCCCGTATACCGGGGCCGGAGAGCCCCAGCATTTT
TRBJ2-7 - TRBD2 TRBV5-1 CASSLAGGAEQYF TGCGCCAGCAGCTTGGCCGGGGGGGCCGAGCAGTACTTC
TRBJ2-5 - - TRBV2 CASTKQAQETQYF TGTGCCAGTACCAAACAGGCCCAAGAGACCCAGTACTTC
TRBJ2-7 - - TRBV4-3 CASSQGSLVQKYEQYF TGCGCCAGCAGCCAAGGAAGCTTGGTCCAAAAATACGAGCAGTACTTC
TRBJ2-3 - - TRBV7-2 CASTRGSTDTQYF TGTGCCAGCACCCGGGGCAGCACAGATACGCAGTATTTT
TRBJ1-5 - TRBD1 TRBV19 CASTGGTGQISNQPQHF TGTGCCAGTACGGGGGGGACGGGACAGATTAGCAATCAGCCCCAGCATTTT
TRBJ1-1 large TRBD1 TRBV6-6 CASSYDRGMNTEAFF TGTGCCAGCAGTTACGACAGGGGAATGAACACTGAAGCTTTCTTT
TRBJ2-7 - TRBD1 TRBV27 CASSHSGQGTLYEQYF TGTGCCAGCAGTCACTCGGGACAGGGTACCTTGTACGAGCAGTACTTC
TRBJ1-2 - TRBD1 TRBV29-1 CSVGGGTGRSYGYTF TGCAGCGTCGGCGGAGGGACAGGGAGGAGCTATGGCTACACCTTC
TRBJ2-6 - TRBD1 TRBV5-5 CASKTGDRVAGANVLTF TGTGCCAGCAAGACCGGAGACAGGGTCGCTGGGGCCAACGTCCTGACTTTC
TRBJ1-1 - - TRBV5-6 CASSLGARVTEAFF TGTGCCAGCAGCTTGGGGGCCAGGGTCACTGAAGCTTTCTTT
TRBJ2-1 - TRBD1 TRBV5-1 CASSLGVTGDAEQFF TGCGCCAGCAGCTTGGGGGTGACAGGGGACGCTGAGCAGTTCTTC
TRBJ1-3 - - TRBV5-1 CASSGTGSGNTIYF TGCGCCAGCAGCGGAACAGGGTCTGGAAACACCATATATTTT
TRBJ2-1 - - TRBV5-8 CASTQDIRNNEQFF TGTGCCAGCACCCAAGATATCAGAAACAATGAGCAGTTCTTC
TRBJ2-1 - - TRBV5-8 CASSLELSKRARINEQFF TGTGCCAGCAGCTTGGAGCTTAGCAAGCGGGCCAGGATAAATGAGCAGTTCTTC
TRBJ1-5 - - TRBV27 CASSETRGQPQHF TGTGCCAGCAGCGAAACGAGGGGGCAGCCCCAGCATTTT
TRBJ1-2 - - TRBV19 CASSIDHGEPRGYTF TGTGCCAGTAGTATAGATCATGGTGAACCCCGCGGCTACACCTTC
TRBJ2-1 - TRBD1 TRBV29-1 CSARTGDEQFF TGCAGCGCCCGGACAGGAGATGAGCAGTTCTTC
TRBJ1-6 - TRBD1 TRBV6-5 CASSSRDRNNSPLHF TGTGCCAGCAGTTCTCGGGACAGGAATAATTCACCCCTCCACTTT
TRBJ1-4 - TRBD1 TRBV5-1 CASSLQQGPTNEKLFF TGCGCCAGCAGCTTGCAACAGGGGCCAACTAATGAAAAACTGTTTTTT
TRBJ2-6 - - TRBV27 CASSFGEFSGANVLTF TGTGCCAGCAGTTTCGGGGAATTCTCTGGGGCCAACGTCCTGACTTTC
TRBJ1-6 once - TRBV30 CAWSVGVGGHSYNSPLHF TGTGCCTGGAGTGTAGGGGTCGGGGGCCACTCCTATAATTCACCCCTCCACTTT